This T cell receptor (beta chain) was obtained from a study of vaccination and CD4 T cells after COVID-19. At the level of the study: SARS-CoV-2, HCoV-NL63, HCoV-OC43 and HCoV-229E supplied the overlapping spike peptides used to stimulate cells. Study-wide results and limits: Convalescent patients displayed spike mono-reactivity in 304 of 307 vaccine-specific clones. Post-infection sampling omitted early timepoints and covered relatively few convalescent patients.

Documented treatment: roughly 10-day PBMC culture with coronavirus spike peptide pools or control peptides (ViraFEST assay). On this clonotype itself: Its target is unknown.

Sequenced with the Oncomine TCR Beta short-read assay was DNA taken from cultured CD4+ T cells. Each CDR3 protein is one row after TCRdb ran MiXCR on the PCR reads. The table includes 10,000 to 15,000 distinct CDR3 sequences, approximately 50% detected once. Germline CDR1 and CDR2: KGHSH and LQKENI. The junction had 13 bases not matched to a gene; V was cut back by 3 bases and J by 3 bases. There are 17 residues in the CDR3. Sequenced input: CD4+ T cells from blood, cultured in vitro. The rearrangement joins TRBV18 to TRBJ1-2, with TRBD1 identical over 7 bases. The sequence was collected from a human donor who had recovered from COVID-19. The CDR3 reads CASSPNGRDRSDYGYTF. In DNA form, the CDR3 reads TGTGCCAGCTCACCTAATGGTCGGGACAGATCTGACTATGGCTACACCTTC.